The clone carrying this TCR beta chain was detected many times. These data come from a study of T cells in Graves' hyperthyroidism and ophthalmopathy. V was cut by 6 bases and J by 7 bases, with 12 bases left in between. The CDR3 contains 12 residues. Looked up from germline, CDR1 is SGHTA and CDR2 is FQGNSA. Amplified TCR beta CDR3 regions came from RNA transcripts. First-round RT-PCR with HTBI primers amplified the TCR CDR3 region. One entry per CDR3 protein results from TCRdb running MiXCR on the multiplex PCR reads. This table has under 350,000 distinct CDR3 sequences, over 15% appearing once. Sequences were obtained from blood. J is TRBJ2-5 and V is TRBV7-2; perhaps TRBD2 as D (6 bases). This TCR derives from a woman in her sixties with Graves' ophthalmopathy. The CDR3 DNA reads as TGTGCCAGCAGACAGCTAGCGTTGACCCAGTACTTC. Translated, it gives CASRQLALTQYF. Together with reference TRBV7-2 and TRBJ2-5, the CDR3 gives the full variable domain: GAGVSQSPSNKVTEKGKDVELRCDPISGHTALYWYRQSLGQGLEFLIYFQGNSAPDKSGLPSDRFSAERTGGSVSTLTIQRTQQEDSAVYLCASRQLALTQYFGPGTRLLVL.